This TCR beta chain was found in a study of chemoradiotherapy in HPV16-positive cancers. Concerning this clone: Its antigen is currently unknown.

From germline, CDR1 is SGHTS and CDR2 YDEGEE. J was trimmed by 4 bases and V by 4 bases; bases with no gene match: 6. This CDR3 contains 15 residues. Study-level results: Candidate HPV-specific clones and E7-related TCR motifs grew in tumor during treatment.

Sequencing used immunoSEQ multiplex PCR; TCRdb keeps in-frame clones, though not all of them. The table lists approximately 9,300 clones, roughly 65% of them singletons. The source is a human donor with HPV-associated anogenital cancer. Sampling was conducted from a patient who underwent chemoradiotherapy. The chain recombines TRBV5-8 with TRBJ2-1, with 9 positions matching TRBD2. In DNA, the CDR3 is TGTGCCAGCAGCAAAGGACTAGCGTCTTACAATGAGCAGTTCTTC. It translates to CASSKGLASYNEQFF.